This T cell receptor beta chain was obtained from a study of identical twins. Study-level findings and limits: Insertions were fewer in abundant cord blood beta clonotypes, whereas memory repertoires showed none of this pattern.

This clonotype has just one count. Its target is unknown. A read error is possible here, since a much larger clone lies one base away. MiXCR, applied by TCRdb to the 5' RACE reads, yields one record per CDR3 protein. The sample contains 1.5 million to 2 million distinct CDR3 sequences, about 30% of which appear only once. Everyone who donated was a healthy Caucasian. This receptor was obtained from a newborn girl in good health. The sample was cord blood.

CDR3 DNA sequence: TGTGCCAGCGGTTATCCTGGTACCTACGAGCAGTACTTC. It codes for CASGYPGTYEQYF. V and J are TRBV6-2 or TRBV6-3 and TRBJ2-5; D call uncertain. Near its end, the DNA agrees better with TRBJ2-7, so the J call may be wrong. CDR1 and CDR2 from the germline V gene are MNHEY and SVGEGT. The CDR3 contains 13 residues.